This TCR beta chain was observed in a study of T cells in Graves' hyperthyroidism and ophthalmopathy. Overall study: Staff took peripheral blood when the initial diagnosis was made, before any treatment began.

This clonotype was detected ten times or more. Amplification of TCR beta CDR3 regions used RNA as the template. With the HTBI primer set, the TCR CDR3 went through a first round of RT-PCR. TCRdb re-derived calls from the multiplex PCR reads in MiXCR, one entry per CDR3 protein. The sample yields fewer than 550,000 distinct CDR3 sequences, 15% to 18% seen once. V shed 5 bases, J shed 0 bases, and the junction held 8 bases outside the gene matches. Germline V lookup: CDR1 SGHVS, CDR2 FQNEAQ. The CDR3 is made up of 16 amino acids. This chain uses TRBV7-8 with TRBJ2-7; 9 bases are a match to TRBD1. The material sequenced was blood. The receptor comes from a woman under 30 with Graves' hyperthyroidism. The CDR3 is CASSPPGTGFSYEQYF. The DNA of the CDR3 is TGTGCCAGCAGCCCGCCGGGGACAGGGTTCTCCTACGAGCAGTACTTC.